This T cell receptor (beta chain) was observed in a study of siplizumab effects on memory and regulatory T cells. Study-wide results and caveats: Solely a minor proportion of alloreactive clones could be assigned to unstimulated subsets.

Germline loops: CDR1 SGHAT, CDR2 FQNNGV. V lost 6 bases to trimming and J lost 7 bases, with 16 bases between them. The CDR3 consists of 14 residues. Remarks on this clone: No antigen is known for it.

Produced via immunoSEQ multiplex PCR; TCRdb's table is partial and in-frame only. The table includes 100,000 or so clones, around 90% detected once. This receptor was taken from a human donor in good health. The sample comprised Tregs sorted from blood. The V call is TRBV11-2, the J call TRBJ2-1, with D perhaps matching TRBD2 (6 bases). The CDR3 reads CASRPVGGTNEQFF. DNA of the CDR3: TGTGCCAGCAGACCCGTGGGGGGTACAAATGAGCAGTTCTTC.